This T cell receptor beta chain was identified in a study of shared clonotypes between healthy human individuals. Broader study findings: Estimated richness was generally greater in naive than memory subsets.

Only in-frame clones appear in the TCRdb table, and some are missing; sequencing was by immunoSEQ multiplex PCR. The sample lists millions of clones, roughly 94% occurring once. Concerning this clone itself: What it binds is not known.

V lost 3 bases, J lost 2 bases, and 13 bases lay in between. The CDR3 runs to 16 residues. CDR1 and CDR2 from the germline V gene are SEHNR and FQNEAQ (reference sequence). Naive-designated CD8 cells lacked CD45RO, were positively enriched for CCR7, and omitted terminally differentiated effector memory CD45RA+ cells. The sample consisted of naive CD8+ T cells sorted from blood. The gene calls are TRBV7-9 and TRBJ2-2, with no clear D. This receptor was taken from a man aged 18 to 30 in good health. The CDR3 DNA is TGTGCCAGCAGCTTCAACCCCGGGTCCAACACCGGGGAGCTGTTTTTT. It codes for CASSFNPGSNTGELFF.